The following is a TCR beta chain sequence with its context. The sample comes from a study of blood T cell repertoires in COVID-19. Study-wide background: Some COVID-19 samples were acute and others convalescent; all came from the United States, Italy and Spain. Sources were T cells, B-cell-depleted T cells, or PBMCs; the material itself was cDNA or gDNA.

Recovery meant two consecutive negative NP/OP PCR tests, professional clearance, or resolved symptoms. In the authors' workflow: Amplified reference gene primers provided the basis for estimating nucleated cell counts. Profiling relied on immunoSEQ multiplex PCR, and the TCRdb table lists in-frame clones only, not all of them. V, J and clone size reflect that table, while D and trimming were determined from the DNA. The repertoire includes over 250,000 clones, around 90% of them detected once, and approximately 9% sits in the top ten. The CDR3 is made up of 16 amino acids. The germline V gene encodes CDR1 KGHSH and CDR2 LQKENI. J gave up 4 bases and V 3 bases, and 8 bases lay outside the gene matches.

Input material: PBMCs or T cells enriched from blood (not recorded which). The chain carries TRBV18 and TRBJ2-3; 9 bases line up with TRBD2. The TCR sequence derives from a woman aged 18-30 years who had recovered from COVID-19. The CDR3 sequence is CASSPRGGGGADTQYF. CDR3 in DNA: TGTGCCAGCTCACCCAGAGGCGGCGGGGGGGCAGATACGCAGTATTTT.